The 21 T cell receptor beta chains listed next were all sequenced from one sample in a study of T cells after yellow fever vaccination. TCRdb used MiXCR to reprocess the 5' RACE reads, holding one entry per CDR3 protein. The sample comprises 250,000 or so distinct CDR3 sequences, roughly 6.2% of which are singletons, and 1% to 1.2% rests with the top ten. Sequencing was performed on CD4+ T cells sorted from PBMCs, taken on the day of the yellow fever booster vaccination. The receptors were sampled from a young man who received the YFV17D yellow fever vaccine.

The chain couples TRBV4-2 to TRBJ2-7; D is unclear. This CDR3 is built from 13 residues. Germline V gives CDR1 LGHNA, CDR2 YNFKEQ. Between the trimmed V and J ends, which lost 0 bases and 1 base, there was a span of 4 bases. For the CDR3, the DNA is TGTGCCAGCAGCCAAGAGAGGTCCTACGAGCAGTACTTC. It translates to CASSQERSYEQYF.

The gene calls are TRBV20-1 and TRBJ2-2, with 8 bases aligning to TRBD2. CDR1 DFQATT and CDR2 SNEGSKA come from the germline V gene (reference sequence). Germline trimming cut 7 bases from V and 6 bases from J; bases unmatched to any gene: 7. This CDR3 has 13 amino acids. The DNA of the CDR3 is TGCAGTGTTCCTGGACTAGCATCCGGGGAGCTGTTTTTT. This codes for CSVPGLASGELFF.

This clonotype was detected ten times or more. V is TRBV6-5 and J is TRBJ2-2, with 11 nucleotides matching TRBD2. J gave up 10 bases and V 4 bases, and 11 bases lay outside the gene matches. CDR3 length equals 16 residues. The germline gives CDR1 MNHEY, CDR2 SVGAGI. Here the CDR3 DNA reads TGTGCCAGCAGTTCTGCGGGACTAGCGGTTTATATGGAGCTGTTTTTT. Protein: CASSSAGLAVYMELFF.

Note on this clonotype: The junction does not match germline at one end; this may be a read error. The CDR3 sequence: CASSLGMIVETQCF. The CDR3 coding sequence is TGCGCCAGCAGCTTGGGGATGATAGTCGAGACCCAGTGCTTC. V gene TRBV5-1 combines with J gene TRBJ2-5; D is unclear. Germline CDR1 is SGHRS and CDR2 is YFSETQ. The CDR3 is made up of 14 amino acids.

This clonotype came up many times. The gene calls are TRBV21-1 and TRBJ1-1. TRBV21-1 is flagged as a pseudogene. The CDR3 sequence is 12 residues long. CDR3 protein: CASSKVGTEAFF. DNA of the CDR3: TGTGCCAGCAGCAAAGTTGGCACTGAAGCTTTCTTT.

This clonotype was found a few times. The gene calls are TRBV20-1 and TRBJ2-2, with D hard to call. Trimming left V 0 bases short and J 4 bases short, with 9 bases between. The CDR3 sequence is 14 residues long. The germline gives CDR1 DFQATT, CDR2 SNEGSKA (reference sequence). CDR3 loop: CSARDPIRTGELFF. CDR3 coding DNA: TGCAGTGCTAGAGACCCGATTCGCACCGGGGAGCTGTTTTTT.

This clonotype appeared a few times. The CDR3 region has the DNA TGTGCCAGCAGGCCTGGGTCGGTCAATCAGCCCCAGCATTTT. It is translated as CASRPGSVNQPQHF. The rearrangement joins TRBV28 to TRBJ1-5; D not certain. This CDR3 has 14 residues. The V gene lost 6 bases and the J gene lost 3 bases, with 12 bases spanning the gap. Germline V lookup: CDR1 MDHEN, CDR2 SYDVKM. Filled out from reference TRBV28 and TRBJ1-5, the complete variable domain reads DVKVTQSSRYLVKRTGEKVFLECVQDMDHENMFWYRQDPGLGLRLIYFSYDVKMKEKGDIPEGYSVSREKKERFSLILESASTNQTSMYLCASRPGSVNQPQHFGDGTRLSIL.

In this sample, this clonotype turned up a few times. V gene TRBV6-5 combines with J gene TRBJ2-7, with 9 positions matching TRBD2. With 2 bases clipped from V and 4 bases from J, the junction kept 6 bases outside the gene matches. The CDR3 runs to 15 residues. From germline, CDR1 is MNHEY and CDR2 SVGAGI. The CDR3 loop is CASSYLAGGPYEQYF. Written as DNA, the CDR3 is TGTGCCAGCAGTTACCTTGCGGGAGGGCCGTACGAGCAGTACTTC.

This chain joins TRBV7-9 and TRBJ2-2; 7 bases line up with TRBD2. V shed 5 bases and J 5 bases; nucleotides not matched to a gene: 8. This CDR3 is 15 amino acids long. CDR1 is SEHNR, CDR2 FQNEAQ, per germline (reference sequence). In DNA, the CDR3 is TGTGCCAGCAGCCTCAAGACTAGCTTAACCGGGGAGCTGTTTTTT. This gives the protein CASSLKTSLTGELFF.

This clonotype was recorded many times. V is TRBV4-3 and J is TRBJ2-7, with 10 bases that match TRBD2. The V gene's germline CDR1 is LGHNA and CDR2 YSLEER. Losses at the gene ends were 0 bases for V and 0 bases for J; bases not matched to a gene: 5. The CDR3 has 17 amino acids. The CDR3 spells CASSQDVLAGYSYEQYF. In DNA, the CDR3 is TGCGCCAGCAGCCAAGATGTACTAGCGGGGTACTCCTACGAGCAGTACTTC.

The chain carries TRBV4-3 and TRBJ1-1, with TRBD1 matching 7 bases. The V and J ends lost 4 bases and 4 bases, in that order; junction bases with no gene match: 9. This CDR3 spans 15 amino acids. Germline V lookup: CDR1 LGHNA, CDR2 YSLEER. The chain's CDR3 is CASSRETGIGTEAFF. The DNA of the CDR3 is TGCGCCAGCAGCCGCGAGACAGGGATAGGCACTGAAGCTTTCTTT.

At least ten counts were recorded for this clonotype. CDR3 protein: CASRAGGGYEQYF. The CDR3 region has the DNA TGTGCCAGCAGGGCAGGGGGCGGTTACGAGCAGTACTTC. The genes are TRBV25-1 and TRBJ2-7, with 8 bases identical to TRBD1. V shed 6 bases, J shed 4 bases, and the junction held 5 bases outside the gene matches. The CDR3 runs to 13 residues. From germline, CDR1 is MGHDK and CDR2 SYGVNS.

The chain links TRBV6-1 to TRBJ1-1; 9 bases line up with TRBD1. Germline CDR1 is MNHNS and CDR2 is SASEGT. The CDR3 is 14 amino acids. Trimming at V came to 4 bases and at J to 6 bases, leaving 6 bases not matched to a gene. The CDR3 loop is CASSADRGVAEAFF. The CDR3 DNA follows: TGTGCCAGCAGTGCAGACAGGGGGGTGGCTGAAGCTTTCTTT.

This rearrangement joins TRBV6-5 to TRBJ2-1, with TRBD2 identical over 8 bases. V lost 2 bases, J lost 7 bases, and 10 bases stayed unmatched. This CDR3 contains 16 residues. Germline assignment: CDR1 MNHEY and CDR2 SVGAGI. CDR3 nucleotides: TGTGCCAGCAGTTACCTTGGACTAGCCCATCCAAATGAGCAGTTCTTC. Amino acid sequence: CASSYLGLAHPNEQFF.

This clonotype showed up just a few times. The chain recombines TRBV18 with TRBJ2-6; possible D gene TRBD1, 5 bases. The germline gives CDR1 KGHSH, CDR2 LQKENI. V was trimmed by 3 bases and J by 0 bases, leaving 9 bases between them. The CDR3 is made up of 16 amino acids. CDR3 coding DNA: TGTGCCAGCTCACCCACAGGTTCCTCTGGGGCCAACGTCCTGACTTTC. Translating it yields CASSPTGSSGANVLTF.

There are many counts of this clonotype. This chain's CDR3 is CASGEPQSYEQYF. CDR3 bases: TGTGCCAGCGGAGAGCCCCAGAGCTACGAGCAGTACTTC. This chain uses TRBV6-2 or TRBV6-3 with TRBJ2-7, with D hard to call. CDR1 is MNHEY, CDR2 SVGEGT, per germline. The germline V and J ends were trimmed by 8 bases and 3 bases, with 14 bases remaining between them. The CDR3 has 13 residues.

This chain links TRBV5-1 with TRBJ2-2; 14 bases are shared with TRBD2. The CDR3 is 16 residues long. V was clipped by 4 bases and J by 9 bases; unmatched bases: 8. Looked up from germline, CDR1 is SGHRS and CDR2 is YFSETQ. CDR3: CASSLRGLAGARELFF. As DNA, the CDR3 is TGCGCCAGCAGCCTCCGGGGACTAGCGGGAGCTAGGGAGCTGTTTTTT.

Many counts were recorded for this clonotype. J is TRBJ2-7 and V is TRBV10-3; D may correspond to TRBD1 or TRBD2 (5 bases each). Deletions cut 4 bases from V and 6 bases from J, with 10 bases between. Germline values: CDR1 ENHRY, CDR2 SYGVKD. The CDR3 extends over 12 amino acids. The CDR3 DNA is TGTGCCATCAGTGGGGGGAAGGGCGAGCAGTACTTC. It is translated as CAISGGKGEQYF.

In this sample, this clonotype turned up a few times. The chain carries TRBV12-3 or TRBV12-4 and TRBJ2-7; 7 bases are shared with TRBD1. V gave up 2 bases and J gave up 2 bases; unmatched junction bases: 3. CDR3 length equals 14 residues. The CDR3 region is CASSLRGQTYEQYF. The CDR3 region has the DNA TGTGCCAGCAGTTTACGGGGACAGACCTACGAGCAGTACTTC.

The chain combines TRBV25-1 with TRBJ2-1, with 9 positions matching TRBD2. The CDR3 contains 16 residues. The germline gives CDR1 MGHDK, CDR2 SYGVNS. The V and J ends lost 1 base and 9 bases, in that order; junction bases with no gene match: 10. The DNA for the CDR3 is TGTGCCAGCAGTGAATTTGAGCGGGAGGTCCCCAGTGAGCAGTTCTTC. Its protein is CASSEFEREVPSEQFF.

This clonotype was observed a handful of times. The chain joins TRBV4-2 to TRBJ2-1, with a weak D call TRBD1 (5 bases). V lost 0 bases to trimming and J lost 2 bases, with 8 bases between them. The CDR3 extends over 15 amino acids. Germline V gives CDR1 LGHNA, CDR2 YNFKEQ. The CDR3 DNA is TGTGCCAGCAGCCAAGAGGGGCCCACCTACAATGAGCAGTTCTTC. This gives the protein CASSQEGPTYNEQFF.